Presented here are 8 T cell receptor beta chains from one specimen sequenced in a study of blood T cell repertoires in COVID-19. Assay used: immunoSEQ multiplex PCR; TCRdb lists only in-frame clones, some missing. The data contain around 330,000 clones, over 85% of them singletons. The sequencing sample was made of PBMCs or T cells enriched from blood (not recorded which). These receptors were obtained from a man in his 60s who had recovered from COVID-19.

The genes are TRBV7-9 and TRBJ1-1, with 8 bases lining up with TRBD1. CDR1 is SEHNR and CDR2 is FQNEAQ in the germline V gene (reference sequence). V was pared by 5 bases and J by 0 bases, with 5 bases of the junction left unmatched. The CDR3 is made up of 15 amino acids. The CDR3 here is CASSPDRAMNTEAFF. DNA for the CDR3: TGTGCCAGCAGCCCGGACAGGGCCATGAACACTGAAGCTTTCTTT.

The chain combines TRBV1 with TRBJ2-1; the D segment call TRBD1 is taken from the table without a DNA check. TRBV1 constitutes a pseudogene. The CDR3 totals 16 residues. The chain's CDR3 is CTSSLLTPDSYNEQFF. CDR3 DNA sequence: TGCACCAGCAGCCTTCTCACCCCGGACAGCTACAATGAGCAGTTCTTC.

This chain links TRBV9 with TRBJ2-3, with D possibly matching TRBD1 (5 bases). V lost 1 base to trimming and J lost 3 bases, with 9 bases between them. Germline CDR1 is SGDLS and CDR2 is YYNGEE. The CDR3 totals 14 residues. CDR3 sequence (DNA): TGTGCCAGCAGCGTACTCAGGGCAACAGATACGCAGTATTTT. Protein: CASSVLRATDTQYF.

The chain uses TRBV5-4 and TRBJ1-1; 9 bases align to TRBD1. Trimming cost V 3 bases and J 6 bases; bases outside gene matches: 3. The CDR3 length is 13 residues. Germline V CDR1 and CDR2: SGHNT, YYREEE (reference sequence). CDR3 amino acids: CASSWNRGPEAFF. The DNA of the CDR3 is TGTGCCAGCAGCTGGAACAGGGGGCCTGAAGCTTTCTTT.

J is TRBJ2-2 and V is TRBV7-9; D is undetermined. The V end lost 5 bases, the J end lost 4 bases, and 14 bases lay between the germline ends. This CDR3 is built from 15 residues. CDR1 and CDR2 from the germline V gene are SEHNR and FQNEAQ (reference sequence). The CDR3 region has the DNA TGTGCCAGCAGCCTCGAGAAGCGTAGCACCGGGGAGCTGTTTTTT. Translated, it gives CASSLEKRSTGELFF.

The chain employs TRBV18 and TRBJ2-1, with D perhaps TRBD2 (5 bases). V dropped 4 bases and J dropped 12 bases, with 13 bases sitting between them. Germline V lookup: CDR1 KGHSH, CDR2 LQKENI. CDR3 length: 12 residues. The CDR3 region has the DNA TGTGCCAGCTCACTCGAACAGAGCGGGCAGTTCTTC. This gives the protein CASSLEQSGQFF.

This clone was seen only once. The chain is built from TRBV7-9 and TRBJ2-1; D might be TRBD2 (5 bases). The CDR3 runs to 13 residues. V was cut by 5 bases and J by 6 bases, with 11 bases left in between. Germline assignment: CDR1 SEHNR and CDR2 FQNEAQ (reference sequence). CDR3 in DNA: TGTGCCAGCAGCCGAGCGGCGGGCAATGAGCAGTTCTTC. It is translated as CASSRAAGNEQFF.

This clone was detected a few times. The V and J genes are TRBV28 and TRBJ1-5, with TRBD1 as a possible D gene (5 bases). Germline V CDR1 and CDR2: MDHEN, SYDVKM. V was pared by 3 bases and J by 3 bases, with 24 bases between. This CDR3 region has 19 residues. CDR3 sequence: CASSFSRDSGRELNQPQHF. The DNA of the CDR3 is TGTGCCAGCAGTTTTTCTCGGGACTCGGGACGCGAACTCAATCAGCCCCAGCATTTT.